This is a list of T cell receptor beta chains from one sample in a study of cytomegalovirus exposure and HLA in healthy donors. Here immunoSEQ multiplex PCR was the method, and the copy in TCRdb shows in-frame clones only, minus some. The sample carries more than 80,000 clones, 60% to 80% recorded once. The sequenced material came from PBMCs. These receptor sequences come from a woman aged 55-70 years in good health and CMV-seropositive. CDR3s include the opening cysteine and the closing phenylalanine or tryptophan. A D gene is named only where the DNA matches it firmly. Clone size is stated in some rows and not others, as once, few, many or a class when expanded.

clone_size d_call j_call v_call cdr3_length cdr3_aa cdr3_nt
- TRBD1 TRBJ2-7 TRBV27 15 CASSRSTGVTYEQYF TGTGCCAGCAGTCGCTCGACAGGGGTGACCTACGAGCAGTACTTC
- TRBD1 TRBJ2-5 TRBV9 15 CASSIQDRVEETQYF TGTGCCAGCAGCATACAGGACAGGGTCGAAGAGACCCAGTACTTC
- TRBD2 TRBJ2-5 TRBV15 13 CATSRKTGGREYF TGTGCCACCAGCAGGAAAACCGGGGGGAGGGAGTACTTC
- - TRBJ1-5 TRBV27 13 CASSLTGSQPQHF TGTGCCAGCAGTTTAACAGGATCTCAGCCCCAGCATTTT
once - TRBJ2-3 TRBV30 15 CAWSVRGGSTDTQYF TGTGCCTGGAGTGTACGTGGCGGGAGCACAGATACGCAGTATTTT
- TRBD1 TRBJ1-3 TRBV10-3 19 CASQDRGSGQGRTGNTIYF TGTGCCTCCCAGGACAGGGGGTCAGGGCAGGGACGAACTGGAAACACCATATATTTT
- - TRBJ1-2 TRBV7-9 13 CASSLEGGLGYTF TGTGCCAGCAGCTTAGAGGGGGGGTTAGGCTACACCTTC
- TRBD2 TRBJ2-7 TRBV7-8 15 CASSPLTSSTYEQYF TGTGCCAGCAGCCCCCTGACTAGCAGCACCTACGAGCAGTACTTC
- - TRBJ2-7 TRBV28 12 CASIGDSYEQYF TGTGCCAGTATAGGGGACTCCTACGAGCAGTACTTC
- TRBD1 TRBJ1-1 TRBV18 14 CASSPRDRSTEAFF TGTGCCAGCTCACCTCGGGACAGGAGTACTGAAGCTTTCTTT
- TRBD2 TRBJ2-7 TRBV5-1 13 CASSPGTTREQYF TGCGCCAGCAGCCCGGGGACTACCCGCGAGCAGTACTTC
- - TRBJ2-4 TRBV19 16 CASSIAGHGVENIQYF TGTGCCAGTAGTATAGCCGGTCACGGGGTAGAGAACATTCAGTACTTC
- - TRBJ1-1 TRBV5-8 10 CASSSFQAFF TGTGCCAGCAGCTCCTTTCAAGCTTTCTTT
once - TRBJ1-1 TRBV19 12 CASRTGYTEAFF TGTGCCAGTAGAACAGGATACACTGAAGCTTTCTTT
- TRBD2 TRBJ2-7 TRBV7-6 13 CASSPREADEQYF TGTGCCAGCAGCCCACGGGAGGCCGACGAGCAGTACTTC
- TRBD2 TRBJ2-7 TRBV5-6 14 CASSYGLVQDEQYF TGTGCCAGCAGCTACGGACTAGTTCAAGACGAGCAGTACTTC
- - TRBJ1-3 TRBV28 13 CASRAGIGNTIYF TGTGCGAGCAGGGCGGGGATTGGAAACACCATATATTTT
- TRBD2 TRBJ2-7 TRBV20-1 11 CRGASGYEQYF TGCAGGGGGGCTAGCGGGTACGAGCAGTACTTC
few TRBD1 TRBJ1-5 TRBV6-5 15 CASSPDRGGNQPQHF TGTGCCAGCAGCCCTGACAGGGGTGGCAATCAGCCCCAGCATTTT
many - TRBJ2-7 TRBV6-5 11 CASSSAYEQYF TGTGCCAGCAGTTCCGCCTACGAGCAGTACTTC
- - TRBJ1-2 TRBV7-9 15 CASSSWGGAGYGYTF TGTGCCAGCAGCTCCTGGGGGGGCGCCGGCTATGGCTACACCTTC
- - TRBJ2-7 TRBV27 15 CASRFSARGDYEQYF TGTGCCAGCAGATTTTCCGCCAGGGGTGACTACGAGCAGTACTTC
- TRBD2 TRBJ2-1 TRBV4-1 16 CASSQQLAASYNEQFF TGCGCCAGCAGCCAGCAACTAGCGGCTTCCTACAATGAGCAGTTCTTC
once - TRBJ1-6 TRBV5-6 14 CASSLFLSGSPLHF TGTGCCAGCAGCTTGTTCCTGAGTGGTTCACCCCTCCACTTT
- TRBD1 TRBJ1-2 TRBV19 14 CASTPGGLSYGYTF TGTGCCAGTACTCCAGGGGGGCTCAGCTATGGCTACACCTTC
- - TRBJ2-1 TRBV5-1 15 CASSRGSGLRNEQFF TGCGCCAGCAGCCGCGGCTCCGGGTTGAGGAATGAGCAGTTCTTC
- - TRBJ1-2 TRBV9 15 CASSEAAYREYGYTF TGTGCCAGCAGCGAAGCAGCCTACAGGGAATATGGCTACACCTTC
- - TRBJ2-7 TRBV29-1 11 CSVAVTYEQYF TGCAGCGTAGCCGTCACCTACGAGCAGTACTTC
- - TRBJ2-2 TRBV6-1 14 CASSVGGNTGELFF TGTGCCAGCAGTGTAGGGGGAAACACCGGGGAGCTGTTTTTT
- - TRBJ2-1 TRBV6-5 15 CASSYPLGSGGEQFF TGTGCCAGCAGTTACCCCCTGGGTAGCGGTGGTGAGCAGTTCTTC
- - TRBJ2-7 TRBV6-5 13 CASTRGGLYEQYF TGTGCCAGCACTCGGGGAGGCCTCTACGAGCAGTACTTC
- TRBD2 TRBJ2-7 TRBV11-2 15 CASSFPQRGAYEQYF TGTGCCAGCAGCTTCCCCCAGCGGGGAGCCTACGAGCAGTACTTC
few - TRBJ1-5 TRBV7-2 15 CASSSGGGARQPQHF TGTGCCAGCAGTTCAGGAGGGGGGGCAAGGCAGCCCCAGCATTTT
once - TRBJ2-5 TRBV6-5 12 CASSYRPGAQYF TGTGCCAGCAGTTACCGACCGGGGGCCCAGTACTTC
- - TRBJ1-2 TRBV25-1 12 CASSYRGNGYTF TGTGCCAGCAGCTACCGGGGGAATGGCTACACCTTC
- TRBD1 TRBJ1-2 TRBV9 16 CASSVAVRTGSYGYTF TGTGCCAGCAGCGTAGCGGTAAGGACAGGGAGCTATGGCTACACCTTC
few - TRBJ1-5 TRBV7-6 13 CASSSSTGQPQHF TGTGCCAGCAGCTCCTCGACAGGACAGCCCCAGCATTTT